This T cell receptor beta chain derives from a study of T cells in Graves' hyperthyroidism and ophthalmopathy. Study observations and caveats: A 13 V-J model separated ophthalmopathy from stable hyperthyroidism. Also found in blood were most expanded thyroid clonotypes above 0.001.

V lost 5 bases and J lost 7; bases outside the gene matches: 5. The CDR3 is made up of 11 amino acids. Germline V lookup: CDR1 DFQATT, CDR2 SNEGSKA (reference sequence). This clonotype was counted ten times or more. As yet, its antigen is unknown. PBMCs were collected from a roughly 9.7 ml volume of fresh peripheral blood. From RNA transcripts, TCR beta CDR3 regions were amplified. Primed by the HTBI set, a first-round RT-PCR was run on the TCR CDR3. Each CDR3 protein gets one entry after TCRdb re-called the multiplex PCR reads with MiXCR. Of approximately 690,000 distinct CDR3 sequences detected, more than 12% appear once; the ten largest clones hold roughly an eighth.

The genes are TRBV20-1 and TRBJ2-7; TRBD2 matches 7 bases. Sequencing input: blood. This clonotype was obtained from a woman aged 45-59 years with Graves' ophthalmopathy. The CDR3 nucleotides are TGCAGTGCTCCCCGGGGGGTGGAGCAGTACTTC. This gives the protein CSAPRGVEQYF.